This T cell receptor beta chain was identified during a study of T cell repertoires in cytomegalovirus infection (dated by TCRdb to between 2018 and 2021). Study-wide context: The HLA type of each donor mattered for the analysis, because public TCR beta signatures pointed to carriage of CMV infection along with the matching HLA type. The research as a whole found: Carriers of CMV infection plus the relevant HLA type were discriminated by the cumulative frequency of public TCR beta family members in the study cohort and in an independent 352-donor cohort. In the ex vivo response, HLA-C-restricted CMV-specific TCR beta clonotypes were dominant, and in two of eight donors the single most frequent clonotype came from this HLA-C-restricted group.

This clonotype was recorded only once. Its target antigen remains unknown. Per-base quality was not reported, and no clone a single base away is much larger than it. One read alone is a weak basis. Instrument on record: Illumina HiSeq 1500. TCRdb cleaned the public reads at Q25 with fastp, built clones with MiXCR and kept in-frame beta chains. Every distinct CDR3 protein forms one entry, paired with its most common genes and DNA. Across this sample there are around 450,000 distinct CDR3 sequences, with roughly 31% seen only once. Roughly an eighth of the sample is taken by the ten largest. Sequenced material: PBMCs. This clonotype originated in a human donor in good health (CMV status not recorded). Some clones in this sample may be carry-over from other donors' samples.

The DNA sequence is given as TGTGCCAGCAGCTTAGACAGGGCCCATGGCTACACCTTC. This gives the protein CASSLDRAHGYTF. This receptor chain uses TRBV13 and TRBJ1-2, and perhaps TRBD1 as D gene, on 6 matching bases. There are 13 amino acids in the CDR3, from cysteine to phenylalanine inclusive. Only CDR3 DNA is held: 39 bases, read in frame from base 1. Trimming costs V 1 base and J 6 bases, and their ends lie 9 bases apart. CDR1 and CDR2, per the germline V gene (reference sequence), are PRHDT and FYEKMQ.